The entry that follows covers one T cell receptor (beta chain) sequence. Its antigen is undetermined. This sample was included in a study of cytomegalovirus exposure and HLA in healthy donors. The CDR3 has 13 residues. CDR1 and CDR2 from the germline V gene are LNHNV and YYDKDF (reference sequence). V shed 4 bases and J shed 8 bases, with 11 bases lying between them. The PCR used 60 Vbeta and 13 Jbeta primers. Libraries were prepared by immunoSEQ multiplex PCR; TCRdb keeps only in-frame clonotypes and omits some of them. The sample lists about 98,000 clones; around 75% were seen once. Study-wide results and caveats: Cytomegalovirus association was assigned to over 150 TCR beta chains. Being productive about 87% or about 30% of the time was typical of most TCR beta V segments in an earlier analysis.

This chain links TRBV15 with TRBJ1-4, with D unresolved. The source is a man aged 18 to 29 in good health and CMV-seropositive. Sequencing used PBMCs. CDR3 region: CATSNSMTEKLFF. The CDR3 DNA is TGTGCCACCAGCAACAGCATGACAGAAAAACTGTTTTTT.